The 30 T cell receptor beta chains listed next were all sequenced from one sample in a study of Graves' ophthalmopathy and Graves' hyperthyroidism. Investigators amplified TCR beta CDR3 regions from RNA transcripts. Scientists carried out first-round RT-PCR using HTBI primers and then a second-round multiplex PCR. TCRdb independently ran MiXCR on the multiplex PCR reads; one entry per CDR3 protein. The sample lists some 390,000 distinct CDR3 sequences, about 18% occurring once. Sequenced material: peripheral blood. Receptors originate from a woman aged 18-29 years with Graves' ophthalmopathy.

The V call is TRBV11-2, the J call TRBJ2-5; TRBD2 might be the D (6 bases). V lost 1 base and J 4 bases, leaving 25 bases between the germline ends. Per the germline V gene, CDR1 is SGHAT and CDR2 is FQNNGV. The CDR3 extends over 19 amino acids. The CDR3 loop is CASSLGSLATRRGIETQYF. In DNA form, the CDR3 reads TGTGCCAGCAGCTTAGGAAGTCTAGCGACCCGCCGAGGCATAGAGACCCAGTACTTC.

This clonotype was seen many times. The DNA for the CDR3 is TGTGCCAGCACCCCGGGACAGCCAAACGAGCAGTACTTC. Amino acids: CASTPGQPNEQYF. J is TRBJ2-7 and V is TRBV12-3 or TRBV12-4, with 7 bases lining up with TRBD1. There are 13 residues in the CDR3. J was trimmed by 5 bases and V by 7 bases; bases with no gene match: 8.

The gene calls are TRBV27 and TRBJ2-7; maybe TRBD2 (6 bases). Trimming shortened V by 2 bases and J by 6 bases, and 11 bases separated the two germline ends. Germline CDR1 and CDR2: MNHEY and SMNVEV (reference sequence). The CDR3 loop spans 13 amino acids. The CDR3 region is CASSLGGGAEQYF. The CDR3 bases are TGTGCCAGCAGTTTAGGTGGAGGGGCCGAGCAGTACTTC.

V is TRBV6-2 or TRBV6-3 and J is TRBJ1-5, with unresolved D. CDR3 size: 11 residues. The V end lost 5 bases, the J end lost 7 bases, and 6 bases lay between the germline ends. Per the germline V gene, CDR1 is MNHEY and CDR2 is SVGEGT. The CDR3 DNA is TGTGCCAGCAGTGACGGGCAGCCCCAGCATTTT. It is translated as CASSDGQPQHF.

The rearrangement links TRBV30 to TRBJ2-7, with a possible D match to TRBD1 (6 bases). CDR3 length equals 13 residues. V lost 2 bases, J lost 3 bases, and 11 bases lay in between. Germline-derived CDR1 and CDR2 are GTSNPN and SVGIG (reference sequence). The CDR3 loop reads CAWSWGQSYEQYF. The CDR3 nucleotides are TGTGCCTGGAGTTGGGGGCAAAGCTACGAGCAGTACTTC. The entire variable domain, with the rest obtained from reference TRBV30 and TRBJ2-7, is as follows: SQTIHQWPATLVQPVGSPLSLECTVEGTSNPNLYWYRQAAGRGLQLLFYSVGIGQISSEVPQNLSASRPQDRQFILSSKKLLLSDSGFYLCAWSWGQSYEQYFGPGTRLTVT.

This rearrangement joins TRBV6-1 to TRBJ1-1; the match to TRBD1 covers 7 bases. Trimming removed 6 bases from V and 1 base from J; junction bases left unmatched: 8. From germline, CDR1 is MNHNS and CDR2 SASEGT. The CDR3 length is 15 residues. The CDR3 DNA reads TGTGCCAGCAGCCCCGACAGGGCTGGGAACACTGAAGCTTTCTTT. It is translated as CASSPDRAGNTEAFF.

This clonotype was recorded at least ten times. J is TRBJ1-5 and V is TRBV20-1; D perhaps matches TRBD1 (5 bases). V shed 3 bases and J shed 1 base, with 7 bases lying between them. The CDR3 spans 13 residues. CDR1 is DFQATT, CDR2 SNEGSKA, per germline (reference sequence). The CDR3 DNA reads as TGCAGTGCTAGGGGGGGAAGCAATCAGCCCCAGCATTTT. It encodes CSARGGSNQPQHF.

V is TRBV6-1 and J is TRBJ2-7; 9 positions match TRBD1. This CDR3 spans 16 amino acids. V lost 5 bases, J lost 5 bases, and 13 bases stayed unmatched. Looked up from germline, CDR1 is MNHNS and CDR2 is SASEGT. CDR3 residues: CASSQRPGQGENEQYF. The CDR3 DNA reads TGTGCCAGCAGTCAACGCCCGGGACAGGGAGAAAACGAGCAGTACTTC.

The chain is built from TRBV18 and TRBJ2-7, with D maybe TRBD1 (6 bases). The ends were cut back, 0 bases at V and 1 base at J, with 10 bases in the middle. Germline CDR1 KGHSH, CDR2 LQKENI. The CDR3 sequence is 15 residues long. The CDR3 nucleotides are TGTGCCAGCTCACCACCCAGGGGTTTTTCCTACGAGCAGTACTTC. This codes for CASSPPRGFSYEQYF.

This clonotype was seen at least ten times. This chain joins TRBV12-3 or TRBV12-4 and TRBJ2-2; 10 bases line up with TRBD1. Trimming removed 6 bases from V and 4 bases from J; junction bases left unmatched: 2. CDR3 length: 14 residues. The CDR3 DNA reads as TGTGCCAGCAGCAGGACAGGGGGCACCGGGGAGCTGTTTTTT. Amino acids: CASSRTGGTGELFF.

In its sample, this clonotype was seen many times. The chain uses TRBV10-1 and TRBJ2-5, with 12 nucleotides matching TRBD2. This CDR3 comprises 17 residues. CDR1 and CDR2 from the germline V gene are WNHNN and SYGVQD (reference sequence). Unmatched junction bases numbered 10, after V lost 4 bases and J lost 4 bases. CDR3 sequence (DNA): TGCGCCAGCAGTGGCCCCTTCCTAGCGGGGGGGCGAGAGACCCAGTACTTC. Translation gives CASSGPFLAGGRETQYF.

This clonotype was seen many times. The chain carries TRBV5-6 and TRBJ1-5; no reliable D call. Germline V gene data show CDR1 as SGHDT and CDR2 as YYEEEE. V was cut by 2 bases and J by 8 bases, with 11 bases left in between. CDR3 length equals 13 residues. The CDR3 nucleotides are TGTGCCAGCAGCTTCGGGTCCGCTGAGCCCCAGCATTTT. Translating gives CASSFGSAEPQHF.

This clonotype was detected ten times or more. The CDR3 sequence is CASSPPPLAGTLTDTQYF. In DNA, the CDR3 is TGTGCCAGCAGCCCACCCCCACTAGCGGGGACTCTCACAGATACGCAGTATTTT. The chain couples TRBV11-3 to TRBJ2-3, with 10 positions matching TRBD2. The V gene end was trimmed by 5 bases and the J gene end by 2 bases; junction bases not matched to a gene: 13. Germline V lookup: CDR1 SGHNT, CDR2 YENEEA. The CDR3 extends over 18 amino acids.

This clonotype was detected many times. V is TRBV10-3 and J is TRBJ2-5; D unresolved. V was pared by 2 bases and J by 0 bases, with 10 bases between. This CDR3 spans 15 amino acids. CDR1 and CDR2 from the germline V gene are ENHRY and SYGVKD. CDR3: CAISEEGMYQETQYF. CDR3 in DNA: TGTGCCATCAGTGAGGAAGGGATGTACCAAGAGACCCAGTACTTC.

This clonotype was observed a handful of times. This sequence joins TRBV6-2 or TRBV6-3 and TRBJ2-7, with TRBD2 identical over 7 bases. V gave up 2 bases and J gave up 7 bases; unmatched junction bases: 11. The CDR3 spans 15 residues. Germline CDR1 is MNHEY and CDR2 is SVGEGT. CDR3 loop: CASSYPSSGRREQYF. Written as DNA, the CDR3 is TGTGCCAGCAGTTACCCTTCTAGCGGCAGGCGAGAGCAGTACTTC.

Notes on this clonotype: One junction end does not reproduce the germline sequence, and a read error may be involved. The chain uses TRBV20-1 and TRBJ2-5; no reliable D call. The CDR3 runs to 10 residues. Per the germline V gene, CDR1 is DFQATT and CDR2 is SNEGSKA (reference sequence). In nucleotides, the CDR3 is TGCAGTGCTAGGCTCCGCGAGCTGCGTTTC. Protein: CSARLRELRF.

This clonotype has ten or more counts. This chain uses TRBV12-5 with TRBJ2-2; D not resolved. V dropped 2 bases and J dropped 2 bases, with 3 bases sitting between them. The CDR3 loop spans 13 amino acids. The V gene's germline CDR1 is LGHNT and CDR2 FRNRAP. CDR3 in DNA: TGTGCTAGTGGTTTGATTAACACCGGGGAGCTGTTTTTT. Encoded protein: CASGLINTGELFF.

This clonotype was found many times. This chain uses TRBV9 with TRBJ1-2; 11 bases fit TRBD1. J was trimmed by 8 bases and V by 4 bases; bases with no gene match: 10. Germline lookup yields CDR1 SGDLS and CDR2 YYNGEE. This CDR3 is 15 amino acids long. In DNA, the CDR3 is TGTGCCAGCAGCACTTGGGACAGGGGGATGAGGGGCTACACCTTC. Translated: CASSTWDRGMRGYTF. The whole variable domain, remainder taken from reference TRBV9 and TRBJ1-2, is DSGVTQTPKHLITATGQRVTLRCSPRSGDLSVYWYQQSLDQGLQFLIQYYNGEERAKGNILERFSAQQFPDLHSELNLSSLELGDSALYFCASSTWDRGMRGYTFGSGTRLTVV.

This clonotype was observed at least ten times. V gene TRBV28 combines with J gene TRBJ2-2; D may be TRBD1 (6 bases). CDR3 length equals 15 residues. CDR1 MDHEN and CDR2 SYDVKM come from the germline V gene. V was cut by 3 bases and J by 1 base, with 9 bases left in between. The CDR3 loop is CASSFLQGNTGELFF. The CDR3 DNA reads as TGTGCCAGCAGTTTCTTACAGGGGAACACCGGGGAGCTGTTTTTT.

V usage is TRBV6-2 or TRBV6-3 and J usage is TRBJ1-2; D unresolved. Trimming cost V 1 base and J 4 bases, with 13 bases left between them. CDR3 length: 15 amino acids. CDR1 and CDR2 from the germline V gene are MNHEY and SVGEGT. This chain's CDR3 is CASSYFLGGSYGYTF. In nucleotides, the CDR3 is TGTGCCAGCAGTTACTTCCTTGGCGGATCCTATGGCTACACCTTC.

This clonotype was recorded at least ten times. This chain connects TRBV6-2 or TRBV6-3 to TRBJ2-7, with 9 bases lining up with TRBD1. This CDR3 is built from 17 residues. After removal of 8 bases from V and 2 bases from J, the junction contained 16 bases not matched to a gene. CDR1 and CDR2 (germline): MNHEY, SVGEGT. CDR3 nucleotide sequence: TGTGCCAGCGTAATGGTGCTAACCGGGACAGGGACCTACGAGCAGTACTTC. This translates into CASVMVLTGTGTYEQYF.

There are many counts of this clonotype. The chain couples TRBV7-9 to TRBJ2-7; D is possibly TRBD2 (6 bases). CDR1 and CDR2 from the germline V gene are SEHNR and FQNEAQ (reference sequence). Trimming shortened V by 5 bases and J by 5 bases, and 10 bases separated the two germline ends. The CDR3 spans 12 residues. The CDR3 reads CASSLEGHEQYF. In DNA, the CDR3 is TGTGCCAGCAGCCTGGAGGGCCACGAGCAGTACTTC.

In this sample, this clonotype turned up many times. Relative to the germline gene, one junction end is altered; a read error may explain this. V is TRBV10-1 and J is TRBJ2-2; the D gene is possibly TRBD2 (6 bases). CDR1 WNHNN and CDR2 SYGVQD come from the germline V gene (reference sequence). This CDR3 contains 13 residues. The CDR3 spells CASRRTMTGELFF. The CDR3 DNA reads TGCGCCAGCAGAAGGACTATGACCGGAGAGCTGTTTTTT.

In this sample, this clonotype turned up many times. No DNA is shown, since the ends of the CDR3 on it are uncertain; the CDR3 is the one TCRdb lists. V usage is TRBV10-3 and J usage is TRBJ2-7; the table's D gene call, TRBD1, was not cross checked with the DNA. The CDR3 is 16 amino acids in total, end residues counted. The germline gives CDR1 ENHRY, CDR2 SYGVKD. The CDR3 protein is CAISVPPGQVSYEQYF.

This clonotype has a count of ten or more. The V gene is TRBV12-3 or TRBV12-4, the J gene TRBJ2-5, with TRBD2 matching 14 bases. Trimming cost V 6 bases and J 3 bases; bases outside gene matches: 3. CDR3 length equals 15 residues. The CDR3 DNA reads TGTGCCAGCAGAGGGGGACTAGCGGGAGAAGAGACCCAGTACTTC. Translating it yields CASRGGLAGEETQYF.

In this sample, this clonotype turned up many times. The V call is TRBV11-1, the J call TRBJ2-7, with TRBD1 matching 11 bases. Losses at the gene ends were 4 bases for V and 3 bases for J; bases not matched to a gene: 5. The CDR3 spans 15 residues. Germline assignment: CDR1 SGHAT and CDR2 FQDESV (reference sequence). CDR3 nucleotide sequence: TGTGCCAGCAGCTCCTGGGACAGGGGGGACTACGAGCAGTACTTC. It encodes CASSSWDRGDYEQYF.

This clonotype was detected ten times or more. The chain employs TRBV12-3 or TRBV12-4 and TRBJ1-5, with unresolved D. V was cut by 7 bases and J by 0 bases, with 13 bases left in between. The CDR3 consists of 15 residues. The CDR3 DNA sequence: TGTGCCAGCAAACCAGGTTGGGGTAGCAATCAGCCCCAGCATTTT. This codes for CASKPGWGSNQPQHF.

This clonotype was observed many times. V gene TRBV5-1 combines with J gene TRBJ1-6; D is uncertain. V shed 0 bases and J shed 4 bases, with 11 bases lying between them. The length of the CDR3 is 16 residues. Germline V CDR1 and CDR2: SGHRS, YFSETQ. CDR3 sequence: CASSLAGSRYNSPLHF. CDR3 sequence (DNA): TGCGCCAGCAGCTTGGCGGGAAGTCGGTATAATTCACCCCTCCACTTT.

This clonotype showed up many times. The V call is TRBV4-3, the J call TRBJ1-2; D might be TRBD1 (6 bases). Trimming shortened V by 4 bases and J by 0 bases, and 18 bases separated the two germline ends. Germline values: CDR1 LGHNA, CDR2 YSLEER. The CDR3 is 17 residues long. In DNA form, the CDR3 reads TGCGCCAGCAGCCGGGGGGCTCCCTTTACCGCTAACTATGGCTACACCTTC. This codes for CASSRGAPFTANYGYTF.

This clonotype was counted many times. This rearrangement joins TRBV6-2 or TRBV6-3 to TRBJ2-5; 10 bases agree with TRBD1. The CDR3 sequence is 16 residues long. Losses at the gene ends were 5 bases for V and 3 bases for J; bases not matched to a gene: 9. Germline V gives CDR1 MNHEY, CDR2 SVGEGT. CDR3 region: CASSSFPGQGKETQYF. The CDR3 bases are TGTGCCAGCAGTAGCTTCCCGGGACAGGGGAAAGAGACCCAGTACTTC.